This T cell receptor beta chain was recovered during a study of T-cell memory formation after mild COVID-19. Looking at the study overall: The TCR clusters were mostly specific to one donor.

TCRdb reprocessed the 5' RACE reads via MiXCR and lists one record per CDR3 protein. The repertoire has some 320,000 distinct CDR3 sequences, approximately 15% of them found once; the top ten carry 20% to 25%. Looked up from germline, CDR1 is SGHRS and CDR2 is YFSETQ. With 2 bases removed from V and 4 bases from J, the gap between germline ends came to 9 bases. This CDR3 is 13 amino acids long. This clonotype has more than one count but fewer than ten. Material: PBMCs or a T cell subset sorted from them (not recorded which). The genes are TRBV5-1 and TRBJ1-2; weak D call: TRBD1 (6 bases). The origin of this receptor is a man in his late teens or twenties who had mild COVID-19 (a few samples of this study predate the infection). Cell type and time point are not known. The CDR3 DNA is TGCGCCAGCAGCTTCGAGGACAGCTATGGCTACACCTTC. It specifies CASSFEDSYGYTF.